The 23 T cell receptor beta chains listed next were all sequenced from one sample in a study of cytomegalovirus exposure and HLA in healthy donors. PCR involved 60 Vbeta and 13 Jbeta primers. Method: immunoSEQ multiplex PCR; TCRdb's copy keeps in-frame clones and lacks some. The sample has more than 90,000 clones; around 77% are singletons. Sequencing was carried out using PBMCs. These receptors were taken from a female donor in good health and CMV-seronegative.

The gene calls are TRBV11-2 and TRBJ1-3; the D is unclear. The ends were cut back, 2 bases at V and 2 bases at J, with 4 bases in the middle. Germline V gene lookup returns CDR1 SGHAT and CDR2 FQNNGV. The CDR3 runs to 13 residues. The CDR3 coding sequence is TGTGCCAGCAGCTTACAGACTGGAAACACCATATATTTT. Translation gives CASSLQTGNTIYF.

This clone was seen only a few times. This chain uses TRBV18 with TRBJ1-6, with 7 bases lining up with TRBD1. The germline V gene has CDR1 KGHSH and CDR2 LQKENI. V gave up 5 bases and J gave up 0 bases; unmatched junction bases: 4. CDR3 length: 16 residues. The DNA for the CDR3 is TGTGCCAGCTCAACAGGGGTCGGCTCCTATAATTCACCCCTCCACTTT. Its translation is CASSTGVGSYNSPLHF. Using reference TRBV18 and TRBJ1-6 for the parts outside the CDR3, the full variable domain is NAGVMQNPRHLVRRRGQEARLRCSPMKGHSHVYWYRQLPEEGLKFMVYLQKENIIDESGMPKERFSAEFPKEGPSILRIQQVVRGDSAAYFCASSTGVGSYNSPLHFGNGTRLTVT.

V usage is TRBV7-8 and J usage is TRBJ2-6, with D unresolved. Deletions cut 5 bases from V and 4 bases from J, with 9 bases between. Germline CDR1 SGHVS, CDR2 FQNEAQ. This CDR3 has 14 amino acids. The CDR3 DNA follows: TGTGCCAGCAGCCGCGTCGGGGGGGCCAACGTCCTGACTTTC. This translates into CASSRVGGANVLTF.

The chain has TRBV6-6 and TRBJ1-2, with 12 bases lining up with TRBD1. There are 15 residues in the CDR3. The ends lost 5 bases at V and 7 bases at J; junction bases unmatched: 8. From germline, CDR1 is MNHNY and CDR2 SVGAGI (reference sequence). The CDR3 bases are TGTGCCAGCAGTGCGTTCCCGGGACAGGGGGCTGGCTACACCTTC. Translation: CASSAFPGQGAGYTF.

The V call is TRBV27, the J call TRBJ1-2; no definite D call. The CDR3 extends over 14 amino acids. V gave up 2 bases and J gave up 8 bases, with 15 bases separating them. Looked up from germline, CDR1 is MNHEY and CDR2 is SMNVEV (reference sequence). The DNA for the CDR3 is TGTGCCAGCAGTTTAAATTCCCCCTCGCGGGGCTACACCTTC. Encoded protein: CASSLNSPSRGYTF.

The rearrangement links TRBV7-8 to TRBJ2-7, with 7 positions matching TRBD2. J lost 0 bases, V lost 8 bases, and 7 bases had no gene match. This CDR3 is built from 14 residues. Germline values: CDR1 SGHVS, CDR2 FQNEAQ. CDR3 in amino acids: CASGTSASSYEQYF. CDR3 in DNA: TGTGCCAGCGGAACTAGCGCTAGCTCCTACGAGCAGTACTTC. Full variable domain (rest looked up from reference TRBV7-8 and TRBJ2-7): GAGVSQSPRYKVAKRGQDVALRCDPISGHVSLFWYQQALGQGPEFLTYFQNEAQLDKSGLPSDRFFAERPEGSVSTLKIQRTQQEDSAVYLCASGTSASSYEQYFGPGTRLTVT.

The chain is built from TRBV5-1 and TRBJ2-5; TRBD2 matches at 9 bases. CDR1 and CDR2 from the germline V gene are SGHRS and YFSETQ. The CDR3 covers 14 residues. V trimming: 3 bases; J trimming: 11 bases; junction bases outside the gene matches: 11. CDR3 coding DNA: TGCGCCAGCAGCTGGGTAGCGGGGGCGGAAGAGCAGTACTTC. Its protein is CASSWVAGAEEQYF.

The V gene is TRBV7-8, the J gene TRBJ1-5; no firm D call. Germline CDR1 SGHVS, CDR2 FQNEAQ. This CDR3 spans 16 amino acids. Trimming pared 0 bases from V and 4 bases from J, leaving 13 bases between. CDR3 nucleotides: TGTGCCAGCAGCTTAGCGTCGGGTCGGCAGAATCAGCCCCAGCATTTT. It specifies CASSLASGRQNQPQHF.

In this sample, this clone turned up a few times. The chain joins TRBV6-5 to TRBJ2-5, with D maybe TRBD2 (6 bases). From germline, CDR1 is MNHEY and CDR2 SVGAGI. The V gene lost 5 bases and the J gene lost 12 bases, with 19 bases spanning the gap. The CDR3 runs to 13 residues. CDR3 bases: TGTGCCAGCAGTCCGACCCTCCGGGACTGGAAGTACTTC. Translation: CASSPTLRDWKYF.

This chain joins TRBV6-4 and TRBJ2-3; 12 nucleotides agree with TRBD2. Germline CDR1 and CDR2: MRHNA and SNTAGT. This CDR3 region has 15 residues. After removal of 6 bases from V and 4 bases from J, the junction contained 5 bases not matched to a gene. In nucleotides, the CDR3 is TGTGCCAGCAGCCAGACTAGCGGGAGTGCAGATACGCAGTATTTT. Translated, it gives CASSQTSGSADTQYF.

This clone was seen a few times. Written as DNA, the CDR3 is TGTGCCAGCAGCTTGGGCCGGGGGGGGTATGGGGCCAACGTCCTGACTTTC. This sequence encodes CASSLGRGGYGANVLTF. The rearrangement links TRBV5-4 to TRBJ2-6; 8 positions match TRBD2. CDR1 is SGHNT, CDR2 YYREEE, per germline (reference sequence). V lost 0 bases, J lost 3 bases, and 5 bases stayed unmatched. This CDR3 comprises 17 residues.

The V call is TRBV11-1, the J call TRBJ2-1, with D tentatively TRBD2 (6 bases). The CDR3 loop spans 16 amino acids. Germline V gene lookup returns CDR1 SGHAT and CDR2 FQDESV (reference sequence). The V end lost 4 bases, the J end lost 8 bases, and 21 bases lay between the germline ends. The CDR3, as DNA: TGTGCCAGCAGCTACGGGACTGCATACCTGGGGGATGAGCAGTTCTTC. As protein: CASSYGTAYLGDEQFF.

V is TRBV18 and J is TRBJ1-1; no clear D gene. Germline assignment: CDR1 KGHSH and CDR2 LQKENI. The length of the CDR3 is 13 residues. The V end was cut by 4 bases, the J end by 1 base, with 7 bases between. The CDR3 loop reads CASSQSGNTEAFF. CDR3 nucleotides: TGTGCCAGCTCACAATCAGGGAACACTGAAGCTTTCTTT.

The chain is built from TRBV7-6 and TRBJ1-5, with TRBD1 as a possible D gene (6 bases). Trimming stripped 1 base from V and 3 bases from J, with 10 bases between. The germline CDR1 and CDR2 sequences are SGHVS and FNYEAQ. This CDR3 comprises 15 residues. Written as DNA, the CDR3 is TGTGCCAGCAGCTTAGAGACAGGACCCAATCAGCCCCAGCATTTT. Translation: CASSLETGPNQPQHF.

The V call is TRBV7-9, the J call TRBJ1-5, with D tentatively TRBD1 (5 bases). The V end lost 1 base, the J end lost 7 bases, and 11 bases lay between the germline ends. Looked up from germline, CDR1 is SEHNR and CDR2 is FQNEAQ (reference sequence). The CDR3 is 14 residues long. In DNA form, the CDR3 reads TGTGCCAGCAGCTTAGGGGCAGGGCGGCAGCCCCAGCATTTT. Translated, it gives CASSLGAGRQPQHF.

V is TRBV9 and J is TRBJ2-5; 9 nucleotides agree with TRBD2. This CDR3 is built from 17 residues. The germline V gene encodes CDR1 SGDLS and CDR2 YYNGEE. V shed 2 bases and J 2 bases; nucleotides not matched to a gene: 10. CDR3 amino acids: CASSVAASGGSQETQYF. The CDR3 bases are TGTGCCAGCAGCGTTGCAGCCAGCGGGGGGTCACAAGAGACCCAGTACTTC.

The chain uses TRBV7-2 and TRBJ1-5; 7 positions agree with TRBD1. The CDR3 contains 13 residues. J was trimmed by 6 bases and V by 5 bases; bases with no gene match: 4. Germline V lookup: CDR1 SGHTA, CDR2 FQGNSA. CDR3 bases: TGTGCCAGCAGCCTCGACAGGGTTCAGCCCCAGCATTTT. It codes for CASSLDRVQPQHF.

CDR3 sequence: CASSVGGAGGGNTGELFF. In DNA form, the CDR3 reads TGTGCCAGCAGCGTGGGTGGAGCGGGAGGGGGGAACACCGGGGAGCTGTTTTTT. This chain connects TRBV5-6 to TRBJ2-2; 10 bases are shared with TRBD2. The V gene end was trimmed by 4 bases and the J gene end by 1 base; junction bases not matched to a gene: 10. Germline CDR1 SGHDT, CDR2 YYEEEE. The length of the CDR3 is 18 residues.

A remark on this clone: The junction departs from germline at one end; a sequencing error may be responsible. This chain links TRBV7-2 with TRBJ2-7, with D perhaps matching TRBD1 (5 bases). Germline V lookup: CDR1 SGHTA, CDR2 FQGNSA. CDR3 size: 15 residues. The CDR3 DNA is TGTGCCAGCGGCTTAGCAGGCCAGGGCCGCTACGAGCAGTACTTC. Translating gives CASGLAGQGRYEQYF.

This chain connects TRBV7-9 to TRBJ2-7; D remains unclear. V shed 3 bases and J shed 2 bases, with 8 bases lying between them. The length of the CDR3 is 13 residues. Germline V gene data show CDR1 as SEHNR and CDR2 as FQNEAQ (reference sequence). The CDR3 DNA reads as TGTGCCAGCAGCTTGGGCAGGACCTACGAGCAGTACTTC. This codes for CASSLGRTYEQYF.

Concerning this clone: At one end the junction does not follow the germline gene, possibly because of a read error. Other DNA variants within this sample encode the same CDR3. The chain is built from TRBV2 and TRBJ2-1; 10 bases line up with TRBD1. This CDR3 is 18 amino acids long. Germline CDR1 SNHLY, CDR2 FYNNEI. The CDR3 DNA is TGTGCCAGCAGATACGCCATTAGGGACAGGGGCTCCTACAATGAGCAATTCTTC. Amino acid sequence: CASRYAIRDRGSYNEQFF.

The CDR3 DNA follows: TGTGCCAGCAGCCAATCTTTCACTAGCGGGAGTGGAGATACGCAGTATTTT. It specifies CASSQSFTSGSGDTQYF. V and J are TRBV14 and TRBJ2-3, with 11 bases matching TRBD2. Germline values: CDR1 SGHDN, CDR2 FVKESK. With V trimmed by 2 bases and J by 5 bases, 9 bases remained unmatched. The CDR3 sequence is 17 residues long.

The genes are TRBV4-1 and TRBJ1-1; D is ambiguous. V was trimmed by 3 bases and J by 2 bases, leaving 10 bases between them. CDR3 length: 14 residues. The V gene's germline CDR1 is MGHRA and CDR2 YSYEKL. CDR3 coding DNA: TGCGCCAGCAGCCACACGGGGAGTAACACTGAAGCTTTCTTT. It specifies CASSHTGSNTEAFF.